This TCR beta chain was retrieved from a study of patients and donors after allogeneic stem cell transplantation. MiXCR, applied by TCRdb to the RT-PCR reads, yields one record per CDR3 protein. The sample yields about a million distinct CDR3 sequences, about a sixth seen once. With V trimmed by 1 base and J by 1 base, 10 bases remained unmatched. Germline V lookup: CDR1 LGHNA, CDR2 YNFKEQ. This CDR3 is built from 18 residues. The sequencing sample was made of blood, either unsorted or a sorted T cell fraction (not recorded which). The TCR was taken from a human donor who was either an allogeneic HSCT recipient or a stem cell or donor lymphocyte infusion donor (not recorded which). It is not recorded whose cells these are; they may come from a transplant donor. V and J are TRBV4-2 and TRBJ1-2; 9 bases agree with TRBD1. CDR3 nucleotides: TGTGCCAGCAGCCAAGTAGTGGGACAGGGACGCGGTAACTATGGCTACACCTTC. Encoded protein: CASSQVVGQGRGNYGYTF.